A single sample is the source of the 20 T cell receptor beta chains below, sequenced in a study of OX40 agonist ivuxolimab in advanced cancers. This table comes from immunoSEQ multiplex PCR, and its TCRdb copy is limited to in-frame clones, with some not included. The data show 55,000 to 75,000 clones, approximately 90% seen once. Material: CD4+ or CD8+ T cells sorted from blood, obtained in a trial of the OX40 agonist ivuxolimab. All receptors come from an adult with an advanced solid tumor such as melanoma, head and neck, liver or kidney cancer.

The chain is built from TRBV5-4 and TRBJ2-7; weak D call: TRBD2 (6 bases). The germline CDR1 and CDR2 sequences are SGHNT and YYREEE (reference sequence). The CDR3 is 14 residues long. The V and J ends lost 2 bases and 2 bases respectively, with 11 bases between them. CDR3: CASSFRGDPYEQYF. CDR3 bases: TGTGCCAGCAGCTTCCGCGGGGATCCCTACGAGCAGTACTTC.

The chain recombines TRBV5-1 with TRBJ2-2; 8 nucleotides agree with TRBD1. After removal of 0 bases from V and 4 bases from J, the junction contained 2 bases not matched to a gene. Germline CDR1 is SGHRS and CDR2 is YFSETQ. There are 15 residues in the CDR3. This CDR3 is CASSLAGGSTGELFF. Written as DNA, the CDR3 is TGCGCCAGCAGCTTGGCAGGGGGCAGCACCGGGGAGCTGTTTTTT.

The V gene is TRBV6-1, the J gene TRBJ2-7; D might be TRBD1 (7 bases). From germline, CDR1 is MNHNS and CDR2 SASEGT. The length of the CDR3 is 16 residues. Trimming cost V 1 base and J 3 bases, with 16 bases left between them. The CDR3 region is CASSEGGAGGSYEQYF. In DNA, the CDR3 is TGTGCCAGCAGTGAAGGGGGGGCAGGGGGGAGCTACGAGCAGTACTTC.

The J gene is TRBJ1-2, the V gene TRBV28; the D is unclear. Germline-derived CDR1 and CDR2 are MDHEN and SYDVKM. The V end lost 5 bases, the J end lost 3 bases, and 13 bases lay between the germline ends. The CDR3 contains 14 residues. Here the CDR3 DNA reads TGTGCCAGCAGTCCTGTAGGCAGGCACTATGGCTACACCTTC. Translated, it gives CASSPVGRHYGYTF.

For the CDR3, the DNA is TGCGCCAGCAGCCCCGGCCTGAGTGGGCAGGACCTCTATGGCTACACCTTC. Protein: CASSPGLSGQDLYGYTF. This chain joins TRBV4-3 and TRBJ1-2, with no clear D. The CDR3 is made up of 17 amino acids. The ends were cut back, 4 bases at V and 4 bases at J, with 22 bases in the middle. Germline CDR1 LGHNA, CDR2 YSLEER.

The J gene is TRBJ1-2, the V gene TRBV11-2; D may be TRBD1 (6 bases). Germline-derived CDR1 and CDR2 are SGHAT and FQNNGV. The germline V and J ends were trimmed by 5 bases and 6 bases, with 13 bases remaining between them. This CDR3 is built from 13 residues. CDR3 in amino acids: CASSLQGRNGYTF. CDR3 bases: TGTGCCAGCAGCCTACAGGGTCGTAATGGCTACACCTTC.

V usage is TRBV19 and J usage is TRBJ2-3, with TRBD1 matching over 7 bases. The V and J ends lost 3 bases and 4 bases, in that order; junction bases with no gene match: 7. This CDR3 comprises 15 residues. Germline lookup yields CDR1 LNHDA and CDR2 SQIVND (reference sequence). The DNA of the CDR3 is TGTGCCAGTAGTATCTCCACAGGGGTAGCAGATACGCAGTATTTT. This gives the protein CASSISTGVADTQYF.

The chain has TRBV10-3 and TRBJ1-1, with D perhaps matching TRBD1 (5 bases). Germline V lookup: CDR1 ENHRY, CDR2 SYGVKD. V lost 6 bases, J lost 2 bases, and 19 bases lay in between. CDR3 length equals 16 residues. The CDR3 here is CAISPAAGGGNTEAFF. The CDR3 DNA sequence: TGTGCCATCAGCCCCGCCGCCGGTGGGGGAAACACTGAAGCTTTCTTT.

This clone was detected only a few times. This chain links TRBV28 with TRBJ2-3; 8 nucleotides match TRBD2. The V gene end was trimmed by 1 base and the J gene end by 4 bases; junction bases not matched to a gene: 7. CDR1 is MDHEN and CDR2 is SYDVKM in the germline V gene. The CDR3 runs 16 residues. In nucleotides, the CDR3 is TGTGCCAGCAGTTTATCGGCGGGAGGAATTGCAGATACGCAGTATTTT. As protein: CASSLSAGGIADTQYF.

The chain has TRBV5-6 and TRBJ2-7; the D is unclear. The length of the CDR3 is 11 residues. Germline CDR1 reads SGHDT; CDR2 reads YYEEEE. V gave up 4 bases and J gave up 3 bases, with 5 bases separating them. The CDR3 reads CASSMNYEQYF. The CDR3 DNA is TGTGCCAGCAGCATGAACTACGAGCAGTACTTC.

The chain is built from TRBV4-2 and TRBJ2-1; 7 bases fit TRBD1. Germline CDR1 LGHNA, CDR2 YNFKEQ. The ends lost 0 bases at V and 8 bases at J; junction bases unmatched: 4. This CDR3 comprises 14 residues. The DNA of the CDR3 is TGTGCCAGCAGCCAAGAGACAGGGATGGATGAGCAGTTCTTC. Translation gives CASSQETGMDEQFF.

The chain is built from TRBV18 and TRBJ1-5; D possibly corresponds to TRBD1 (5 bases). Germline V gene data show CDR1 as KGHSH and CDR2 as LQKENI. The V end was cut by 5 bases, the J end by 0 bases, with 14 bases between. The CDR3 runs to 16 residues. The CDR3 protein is CASSSSRAYSNQPQHF. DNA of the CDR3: TGTGCCAGCTCATCTTCCAGGGCCTATAGCAATCAGCCCCAGCATTTT.

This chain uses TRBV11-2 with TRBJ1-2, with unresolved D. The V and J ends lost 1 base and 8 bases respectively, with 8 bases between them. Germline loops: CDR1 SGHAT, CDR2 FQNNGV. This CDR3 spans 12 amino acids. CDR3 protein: CASSLGAVGYTF. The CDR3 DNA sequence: TGTGCCAGCAGCTTAGGGGCTGTCGGCTACACCTTC.

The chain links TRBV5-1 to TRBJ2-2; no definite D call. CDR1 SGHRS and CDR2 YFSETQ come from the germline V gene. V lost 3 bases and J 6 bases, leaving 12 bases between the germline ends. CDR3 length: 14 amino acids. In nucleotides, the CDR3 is TGCGCCAGCAGCTCGGACGCCGTCCCCGGGGAGCTGTTTTTT. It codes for CASSSDAVPGELFF.

The CDR3 DNA reads as TGTGCCAGCTCACCCAGACAGGGCACCTACGAGCAGTACTTC. Translating it yields CASSPRQGTYEQYF. The V gene is TRBV18, the J gene TRBJ2-7; 7 nucleotides agree with TRBD1. Germline lookup yields CDR1 KGHSH and CDR2 LQKENI. J was trimmed by 2 bases and V by 3 bases; bases with no gene match: 4. The CDR3 consists of 14 residues.

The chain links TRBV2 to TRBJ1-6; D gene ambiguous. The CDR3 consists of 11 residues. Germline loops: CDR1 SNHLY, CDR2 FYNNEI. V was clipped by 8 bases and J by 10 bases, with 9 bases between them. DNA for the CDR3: TGTGCCAGCGGAAACGGCTCACCCCTCCACTTT. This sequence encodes CASGNGSPLHF.

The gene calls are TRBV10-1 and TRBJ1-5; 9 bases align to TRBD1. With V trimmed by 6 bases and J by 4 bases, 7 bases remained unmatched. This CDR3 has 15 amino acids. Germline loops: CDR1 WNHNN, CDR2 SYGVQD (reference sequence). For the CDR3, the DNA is TGCGCCAGCAGCGCGGACAGGGGAAGGAATCAGCCCCAGCATTTT. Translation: CASSADRGRNQPQHF.

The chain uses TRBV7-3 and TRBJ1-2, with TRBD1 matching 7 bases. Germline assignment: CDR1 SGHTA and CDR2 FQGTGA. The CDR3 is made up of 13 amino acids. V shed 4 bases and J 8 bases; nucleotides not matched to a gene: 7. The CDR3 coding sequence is TGTGCCAGCAGCTCAGGGGGGGCGGAAGGCTACACCTTC. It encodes CASSSGGAEGYTF.

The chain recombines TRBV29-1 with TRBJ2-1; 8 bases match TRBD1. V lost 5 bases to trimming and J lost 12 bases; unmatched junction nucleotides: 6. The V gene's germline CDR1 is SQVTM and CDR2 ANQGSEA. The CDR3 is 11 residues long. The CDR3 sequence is CSVTGGGLQFF. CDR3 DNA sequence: TGCAGCGTTACAGGGGGAGGCCTGCAGTTCTTC.

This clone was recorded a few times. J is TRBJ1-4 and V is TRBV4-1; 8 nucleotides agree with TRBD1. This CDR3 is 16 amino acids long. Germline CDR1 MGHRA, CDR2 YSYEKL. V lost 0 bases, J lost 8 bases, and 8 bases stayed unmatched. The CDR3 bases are TGCGCCAGCAGCCAAGAGGCCAGGGGGCAGGAAGAAAAACTGTTTTTT. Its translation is CASSQEARGQEEKLFF.